Below are 21 T cell receptor beta chains sequenced from a single sample in a study of shared clonotypes between healthy human individuals. Sequencing was performed with immunoSEQ multiplex PCR; in TCRdb, only in-frame clones are kept and a portion is missing. The table lists approximately 700,000 clones, around four fifths of them singletons, with under 2% in the top ten. Material for sequencing was memory CD4+ T cells sorted from blood. Subset given: CD45RA-negative fraction. These receptors all stem from a woman aged 25 to 45 in good health.

This chain links TRBV27 with TRBJ2-1, with 13 bases identical to TRBD2. The J segment lost 4 bases and the V segment lost 5 bases, leaving 8 bases of the junction unmatched. The CDR3 spans 17 residues. Germline loops: CDR1 MNHEY, CDR2 SMNVEV (reference sequence). DNA of the CDR3: TGTGCCAGCAGTCCCGATTGGACTAGCGGGAGTTACAATGAGCAGTTCTTC. Translating gives CASSPDWTSGSYNEQFF.

The gene calls are TRBV7-2 and TRBJ1-4; 7 bases line up with TRBD1. In germline, CDR1 is SGHTA, CDR2 FQGNSA. The V and J ends lost 5 bases and 7 bases, in that order; junction bases with no gene match: 7. This CDR3 contains 14 residues. The chain's CDR3 is CASSPTGTGEKLFF. The CDR3 DNA reads TGTGCCAGCAGCCCGACAGGGACGGGTGAAAAACTGTTTTTT.

The V gene is TRBV29-1, the J gene TRBJ2-2; D is ambiguous. V gave up 1 base and J gave up 3 bases, with 9 bases separating them. The CDR3 loop spans 14 amino acids. CDR1 is SQVTM, CDR2 ANQGSEA, per germline. DNA for the CDR3: TGCAGCGTTGAAGCGGAGCATCACACCGGGGAGCTGTTTTTT. It specifies CSVEAEHHTGELFF.

The CDR3 DNA reads TGTGCCAGCAGGACACGTTCAACTAATGAAAAACTGTTTTTT. The encoded protein is CASRTRSTNEKLFF. The chain carries TRBV2 and TRBJ1-4; D not certain. The V gene lost 6 bases and the J gene lost 0 bases, with 8 bases spanning the gap. The CDR3 loop spans 14 amino acids. CDR1 and CDR2 (germline): SNHLY, FYNNEI. Variable domain in full (rest from reference TRBV2 and TRBJ1-4): EPEVTQTPSHQVTQMGQEVILRCVPISNHLYFYWYRQILGQKVEFLVSFYNNEISEKSEIFDDQFSVERPDGSNFTLKIRSTKLEDSAMYFCASRTRSTNEKLFFGSGTQLSVL.

This chain connects TRBV14 to TRBJ2-7; maybe TRBD2 (5 bases). The CDR3 sequence is 13 residues long. Trimming left V 5 bases short and J 6 bases short, with 14 bases between. The germline gives CDR1 SGHDN, CDR2 FVKESK. CDR3 nucleotide sequence: TGTGCCAGCAGCTTAATACGGGGTCGCGAGCAGTACTTC. Protein sequence: CASSLIRGREQYF.

This clone was counted a single time. The rearrangement uses TRBV14 and TRBJ2-3; D ambiguous. Trimming stripped 4 bases from V and 5 bases from J, with 13 bases between. This CDR3 contains 14 residues. Germline assignment: CDR1 SGHDN and CDR2 FVKESK. The CDR3 DNA reads TGTGCCAGCAGCCTTTCCCCTAGGAAAGATACGCAGTATTTT. It encodes CASSLSPRKDTQYF.

This clone has only a few counts. The chain employs TRBV18 and TRBJ2-1, with TRBD2 identical over 10 bases. J lost 7 bases, V lost 5 bases, and 5 bases had no gene match. Per the germline V gene, CDR1 is KGHSH and CDR2 is LQKENI. This CDR3 region has 14 residues. CDR3 amino acids: CASSASGSSNEQFF. CDR3 in DNA: TGTGCCAGCTCAGCTAGCGGGAGTAGTAATGAGCAGTTCTTC.

V gene TRBV11-2 combines with J gene TRBJ1-4; D may be TRBD1 (5 bases). V was pared by 0 bases and J by 0 bases, with 11 bases between. The CDR3 has 17 amino acids. Germline V CDR1 and CDR2: SGHAT, FQNNGV. Here the CDR3 DNA reads TGTGCCAGCAGCTTAGAGAGGGGAGGAGCAACTAATGAAAAACTGTTTTTT. Its protein is CASSLERGGATNEKLFF. The full variable domain, its missing parts supplied by reference TRBV11-2 and TRBJ1-4, is EAGVAQSPRYKIIEKRQSVAFWCNPISGHATLYWYQQILGQGPKLLIQFQNNGVVDDSQLPKDRFSAERLKGVDSTLKIQPAKLEDSAVYLCASSLERGGATNEKLFFGSGTQLSVL.

This clone was detected ten times or more. The chain is built from TRBV27 and TRBJ2-1, with D uncertain. The V end was cut by 5 bases, the J end by 3 bases, with 14 bases between. Germline-derived CDR1 and CDR2 are MNHEY and SMNVEV (reference sequence). This CDR3 comprises 15 residues. As DNA, the CDR3 is TGTGCCAGCAGTCCCCTGGTTGGAGACTACAATGAGCAGTTCTTC. Amino acids: CASSPLVGDYNEQFF.

The genes are TRBV7-9 and TRBJ2-1, with 8 bases fitting TRBD2. The CDR3 contains 16 residues. V gave up 5 bases and J gave up 3 bases; unmatched junction bases: 9. The germline V gene has CDR1 SEHNR and CDR2 FQNEAQ (reference sequence). The CDR3 is CASSPLAGGSYNEQFF. CDR3 sequence (DNA): TGTGCCAGCAGCCCCTTGGCGGGAGGCAGCTACAATGAGCAGTTCTTC.

The V gene is TRBV7-9, the J gene TRBJ2-2; D perhaps matches TRBD2 (7 bases). The CDR3 has 15 amino acids. Trimming took off 8 bases at V and 4 bases at J, with 17 bases between the two ends. CDR1 is SEHNR, CDR2 FQNEAQ, per germline (reference sequence). The CDR3 DNA follows: TGTGCCAGCGGGGGGGCGGGAGCCCGCACCGGGGAGCTGTTTTTT. Translated, it gives CASGGAGARTGELFF.

The CDR3 nucleotides read TGTGCCAGCACAACAGGGGGCGGGCGAGATCAGCCCCAGCATTTT. Protein sequence: CASTTGGGRDQPQHF. The chain joins TRBV7-2 to TRBJ1-5, with 9 bases matching TRBD1. This CDR3 spans 15 amino acids. The germline CDR1 and CDR2 sequences are SGHTA and FQGNSA. Trimming at V came to 7 bases and at J to 5 bases, leaving 9 bases not matched to a gene.

This clone was found a few times. The chain uses TRBV28 and TRBJ1-2; no clear D gene. CDR3 length: 13 residues. The germline gives CDR1 MDHEN, CDR2 SYDVKM. The V and J ends lost 6 bases and 6 bases respectively, with 14 bases between them. The CDR3: CASRVSGSDGYTF. CDR3 DNA: TGTGCCAGCAGGGTCAGTGGGTCTGATGGCTACACCTTC.

This rearrangement joins TRBV19 to TRBJ2-5; D perhaps matches TRBD2 (6 bases). The germline gives CDR1 LNHDA, CDR2 SQIVND (reference sequence). V dropped 5 bases and J dropped 5 bases, with 15 bases sitting between them. This CDR3 has 14 residues. DNA of the CDR3: TGTGCCAGTAGTTCCCAAGCGGGCCTGGAGACCCAGTACTTC. This codes for CASSSQAGLETQYF.

The J gene is TRBJ2-1, the V gene TRBV2, with a tentative D call TRBD2 (6 bases). Trimming removed 7 bases from V and 6 bases from J, with 13 bases in between. Germline CDR1 reads SNHLY; CDR2 reads FYNNEI. The CDR3 has 13 residues. The CDR3 is CASMGGRGNEQFF. Written as DNA, the CDR3 is TGTGCCAGCATGGGGGGAAGGGGCAATGAGCAGTTCTTC.

The J gene is TRBJ2-5, the V gene TRBV7-9, with D perhaps TRBD1 (6 bases). The V gene's germline CDR1 is SEHNR and CDR2 FQNEAQ (reference sequence). Trimming cost V 5 bases and J 0 bases, with 10 bases left between them. The CDR3 length is 14 residues. The CDR3 DNA sequence: TGTGCCAGCAGCCCCACAGGGTACCAAGAGACCCAGTACTTC. Protein sequence: CASSPTGYQETQYF.

The CDR3 nucleotides read TGCAGCGCCTTACAGGGGGAAAATCAGCCCCAGCATTTT. This codes for CSALQGENQPQHF. The rearrangement uses TRBV29-1 and TRBJ1-5, with 8 bases lining up with TRBD1. The ends lost 7 bases at V and 4 bases at J; junction bases unmatched: 6. This CDR3 is 13 amino acids long. Per the germline V gene, CDR1 is SQVTM and CDR2 is ANQGSEA.

The chain couples TRBV5-1 to TRBJ1-5, with 7 bases lining up with TRBD1. Trimming cost V 0 bases and J 7 bases; bases outside gene matches: 7. CDR1 and CDR2 (germline): SGHRS, YFSETQ. The CDR3 length is 15 residues. The CDR3 nucleotides read TGCGCCAGCAGCTTGGAGGGGGCGTCGGGGCAGCCCCAGCATTTT. It yields the protein CASSLEGASGQPQHF.

The chain uses TRBV5-1 and TRBJ2-5; no clear D. The CDR3 spans 15 residues. V lost 4 bases, J lost 2 bases, and 15 bases lay in between. Germline V gene sequence: CDR1 SGHRS, CDR2 YFSETQ. CDR3 protein: CASSVGWTAQETQYF. The CDR3, as DNA: TGCGCCAGCAGCGTTGGGTGGACGGCACAAGAGACCCAGTACTTC.

This clone has more than one count but fewer than ten. The chain is built from TRBV10-2 and TRBJ1-2; D not certain. This CDR3 contains 12 residues. V shed 6 bases and J shed 5 bases, with 10 bases lying between them. Germline V gene sequence: CDR1 WSHSY, CDR2 SAAADI. Written as DNA, the CDR3 is TGCGCCAGCAGGCCGCGTGGGTATGGCTACACCTTC. As protein: CASRPRGYGYTF.

The V call is TRBV30, the J call TRBJ1-1; no firm D call. Germline V CDR1 and CDR2: GTSNPN, SVGIG (reference sequence). The germline V and J ends were trimmed by 6 bases and 0 bases, with 5 bases remaining between them. The CDR3 consists of 11 residues. This CDR3 is CACLMNTEAFF. In nucleotides, the CDR3 is TGTGCCTGCTTAATGAACACTGAAGCTTTCTTT.